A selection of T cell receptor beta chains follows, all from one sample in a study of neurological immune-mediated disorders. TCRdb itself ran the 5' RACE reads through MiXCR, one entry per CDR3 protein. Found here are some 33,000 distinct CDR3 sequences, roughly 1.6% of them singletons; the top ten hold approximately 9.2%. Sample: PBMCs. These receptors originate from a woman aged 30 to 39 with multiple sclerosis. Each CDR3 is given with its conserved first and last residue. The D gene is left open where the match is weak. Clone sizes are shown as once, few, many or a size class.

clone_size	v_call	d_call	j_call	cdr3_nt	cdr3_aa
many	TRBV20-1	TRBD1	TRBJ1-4	TGCAGTGCGAAGGATCGACAGGGGGCTAATGAAAAACTGTTTTTT	CSAKDRQGANEKLFF
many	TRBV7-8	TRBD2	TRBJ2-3	TGTGCCAGCAGCTTAATGTCCGGGGGGGCACATACGCAGTATTTT	CASSLMSGGAHTQYF
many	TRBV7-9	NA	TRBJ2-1	TGTGCCAGCAGCTTAAGGGGAAGATCCTACAATGAGCAGTTCTTC	CASSLRGRSYNEQFF
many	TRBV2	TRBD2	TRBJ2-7	TGTGCCGGGGGGGTTTCCTACGAGCAGTACTTC	CAGGVSYEQYF
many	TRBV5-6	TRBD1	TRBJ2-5	TGTGCCAGCAGCTTAGTGAACGACAGGGAAGAGACCCAGTACTTC	CASSLVNDREETQYF
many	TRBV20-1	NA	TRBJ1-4	TGCAGTGCTAGTCCCCTAACAGTGAAAAATGAAAAACTGTTTTTT	CSASPLTVKNEKLFF
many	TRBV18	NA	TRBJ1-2	TGTGCCAGCTCACCAGGCCTCCCAGGCGAGCTGGACACCTTC	CASSPGLPGELDTF
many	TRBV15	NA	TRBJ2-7	TGTGCCACCAGCAGGTCTAGGGGGGCCTACGAGCAGTACTTC	CATSRSRGAYEQYF
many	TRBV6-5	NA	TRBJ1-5	TGTGCCAGCGGGTGGGGAGGGCCTAATCAGCCCCAGCATTTT	CASGWGGPNQPQHF
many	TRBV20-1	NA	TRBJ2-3	TGCAGTGCTAGAGAGGGTAACACAGATACGCAGTATTTT	CSAREGNTDTQYF